Presented here are 30 T cell receptor beta chains from one specimen sequenced in a study of blood T cell repertoires in COVID-19. Data came from immunoSEQ multiplex PCR; TCRdb stores just in-frame clones and leaves some out. The sample has 300,000 or so clones; around 90% are singletons. Sequenced input: peripheral blood. Source of these receptors: a woman aged 40 to 50 with acute or convalescent COVID-19.

The chain's CDR3 is CASSETSGGEEDTQYF. DNA for the CDR3: TGTGCCAGCAGCGAGACTAGCGGGGGGGAGGAGGATACGCAGTATTTT. The V call is TRBV9, the J call TRBJ2-3; TRBD2 matches 14 bases. The V and J ends lost 3 bases and 6 bases, in that order; junction bases with no gene match: 6. The CDR3 covers 16 residues. Germline assignment: CDR1 SGDLS and CDR2 YYNGEE.

The chain is built from TRBV5-1 and TRBJ1-2; tentatively, D is TRBD1 (5 bases). Trimming shortened V by 1 base and J by 7 bases, and 17 bases separated the two germline ends. This CDR3 is 15 amino acids long. Germline V gene data show CDR1 as SGHRS and CDR2 as YFSETQ. The CDR3 sequence is CASSLLGTREGGYTF. The CDR3, as DNA: TGCGCCAGCAGCTTGCTTGGTACCAGGGAGGGTGGCTACACCTTC.

This sequence joins TRBV2 and TRBJ2-2; TRBD1 might be the D (5 bases). CDR1 is SNHLY, CDR2 FYNNEI, per germline. The CDR3 length is 13 residues. V lost 2 bases, J lost 7 bases, and 8 bases lay in between. The CDR3 spells CASSESRDGELFF. CDR3 DNA: TGTGCCAGCAGTGAAAGCAGGGACGGGGAGCTGTTTTTT.

This clone appeared a single time. This chain uses TRBV3-1 (or the pseudogene TRBV3-2) with TRBJ1-2; 9 nucleotides align to TRBD1. The germline gives CDR1 LGHDT, CDR2 YNNKEL (reference sequence). V shed 1 base and J 7 bases; nucleotides not matched to a gene: 7. The CDR3 runs to 15 residues. The CDR3 DNA follows: TGTGCCAGCAGCCAAGGGGACAGGGTTTTATCTGGCTACACCTTC. This gives the protein CASSQGDRVLSGYTF.

This rearrangement joins TRBV7-8 to TRBJ2-3; 8 bases are shared with TRBD2. Trimming cost V 1 base and J 2 bases; bases outside gene matches: 5. CDR3 length: 16 residues. CDR1 is SGHVS and CDR2 is FQNEAQ in the germline V gene. The CDR3 region is CASSLGAGGVTDTQYF. CDR3 bases: TGTGCCAGCAGCTTAGGGGCCGGGGGGGTCACAGATACGCAGTATTTT. Supplemented by reference TRBV7-8 and TRBJ2-3, the full variable domain reads GAGVSQSPRYKVAKRGQDVALRCDPISGHVSLFWYQQALGQGPEFLTYFQNEAQLDKSGLPSDRFFAERPEGSVSTLKIQRTQQEDSAVYLCASSLGAGGVTDTQYFGPGTRLTVL.

CDR3 residues: CASSEALTGNTGELFF. CDR3 nucleotide sequence: TGTGCCAGCAGTGAAGCGTTGACAGGCAACACCGGGGAGCTGTTTTTT. This chain joins TRBV6-1 and TRBJ2-2; possible D gene TRBD1, 6 bases. The CDR3 is 16 residues long. Germline assignment: CDR1 MNHNS and CDR2 SASEGT. Trimming shortened V by 0 bases and J by 2 bases, and 10 bases separated the two germline ends.

The chain uses TRBV5-1 and TRBJ2-1, with TRBD2 identical over 9 bases. Trimming removed 6 bases from V and 5 bases from J; junction bases left unmatched: 9. CDR3 size: 15 residues. Germline V gene lookup returns CDR1 SGHRS and CDR2 YFSETQ. CDR3 in DNA: TGCGCCAGCAACCTCGGCGGGGGGGAAAACAATGAGCAGTTCTTC. Protein sequence: CASNLGGGENNEQFF.

The chain has TRBV7-2 and TRBJ2-7; no firm D call. Trimming took off 1 base at V and 2 bases at J, with 6 bases between the two ends. Germline-derived CDR1 and CDR2 are SGHTA and FQGNSA. The CDR3 length is 13 residues. The chain's CDR3 is CASSLDPAYEQYV. DNA for the CDR3: TGTGCCAGCAGCTTAGACCCAGCCTACGAGCAGTACGTC.

This clone showed up just once. V usage is TRBV4-1 and J usage is TRBJ1-2; 12 bases are a match to TRBD1. This CDR3 comprises 17 residues. Germline V gene sequence: CDR1 MGHRA, CDR2 YSYEKL. V shed 1 base and J 0 bases; nucleotides not matched to a gene: 3. The CDR3 loop reads CASSQGGQGASNYGYTF. The CDR3 region has the DNA TGCGCCAGCAGCCAAGGGGGACAGGGGGCCTCTAACTATGGCTACACCTTC.

This clone was seen only a few times. This chain uses TRBV2 with TRBJ1-2; maybe TRBD1 (5 bases). There are 12 residues in the CDR3. V was clipped by 8 bases and J by 8 bases, with 15 bases between them. The germline gives CDR1 SNHLY, CDR2 FYNNEI. CDR3: CASSQGREGYTF. The CDR3, as DNA: TGTGCCAGCTCTCAGGGCCGGGAGGGCTACACCTTC. The whole variable domain, filled in from reference TRBV2 and TRBJ1-2, reads EPEVTQTPSHQVTQMGQEVILRCVPISNHLYFYWYRQILGQKVEFLVSFYNNEISEKSEIFDDQFSVERPDGSNFTLKIRSTKLEDSAMYFCASSQGREGYTFGSGTRLTVV.

V gene TRBV30 combines with J gene TRBJ2-1, with 12 bases fitting TRBD1. V lost 2 bases to trimming and J lost 5 bases; unmatched junction nucleotides: 4. The CDR3 extends over 15 amino acids. Per the germline V gene, CDR1 is GTSNPN and CDR2 is SVGIG (reference sequence). The CDR3, as DNA: TGTGCCTGGAGTTGGGGACAGGGGGCGAACAATGAGCAGTTCTTC. Amino acids: CAWSWGQGANNEQFF.

The V call is TRBV24-1, the J call TRBJ2-3; 8 nucleotides agree with TRBD2. The ends lost 10 bases at V and 2 bases at J; junction bases unmatched: 4. Germline CDR1 and CDR2: KGHDR and SFDVKD. CDR3 length equals 13 residues. CDR3 amino acids: CATCSGATDTQYF. The CDR3 DNA follows: TGTGCCACATGTAGCGGGGCCACAGATACGCAGTATTTT.

The chain links TRBV2 to TRBJ1-5; 8 positions agree with TRBD1. Trimming cost V 8 bases and J 4 bases; bases outside gene matches: 7. This CDR3 is 14 amino acids long. Germline CDR1 is SNHLY and CDR2 is FYNNEI. The CDR3 region is CASGRTGSNQPQHF. Written as DNA, the CDR3 is TGTGCCAGCGGAAGGACAGGGTCAAATCAGCCCCAGCATTTT.

This clone was seen more than once but under ten times. V is TRBV12-3 or TRBV12-4 and J is TRBJ1-2, with D possibly TRBD1 on 6 matching bases. Trimming took 8 bases from V and 2 from J, leaving 9 bases between them. This CDR3 has 12 amino acids. The CDR3 here is CASATGNYGYTF. CDR3 nucleotides: TGTGCCAGCGCCACAGGGAACTATGGCTACACCTTC.

This chain connects TRBV7-2 to TRBJ1-5; D is undetermined. With 2 bases removed from V and 5 bases from J, the gap between germline ends came to 7 bases. This CDR3 has 13 amino acids. Germline values: CDR1 SGHTA, CDR2 FQGNSA. The CDR3, as DNA: TGTGCCAGCAGCTTATTCTCCGATCAGCCCCAGCATTTT. It is translated as CASSLFSDQPQHF.

This chain joins TRBV7-9 and TRBJ2-7, with 7 bases that match TRBD1. The J segment lost 6 bases and the V segment lost 9 bases, leaving 14 bases of the junction unmatched. The CDR3 sequence is 14 residues long. CDR1 is SEHNR and CDR2 is FQNEAQ in the germline V gene (reference sequence). The CDR3 DNA reads as TGTGCCAGAGACACAGGGGTCCCCACTGGCGAGCAGTACGTC. Amino acids: CARDTGVPTGEQYV.

This sequence joins TRBV12-3 or TRBV12-4 and TRBJ2-1; D perhaps matches TRBD2 (6 bases). V gave up 8 bases and J gave up 9 bases, with 17 bases separating them. This CDR3 is built from 13 residues. CDR3 in DNA: TGTGCCAGCCTCAATGTAAGGGACTTTGAGCAGTTCTTC. This codes for CASLNVRDFEQFF.

The genes are TRBV7-9 and TRBJ2-5, with 7 bases fitting TRBD1. With V trimmed by 5 bases and J by 0 bases, 6 bases remained unmatched. Germline lookup yields CDR1 SEHNR and CDR2 FQNEAQ (reference sequence). This CDR3 has 15 amino acids. CDR3 bases: TGTGCCAGCAGCACCACGGGACAGAACCAAGAGACCCAGTACTTC. It codes for CASSTTGQNQETQYF.

This clone was detected once. The chain carries TRBV15 and TRBJ1-3; unclear D gene. Germline loops: CDR1 LNHNV, CDR2 YYDKDF (reference sequence). The length of the CDR3 is 14 residues. V shed 1 base and J shed 4 bases, with 8 bases lying between them. CDR3: CATSRVGAGNTIYF. The CDR3, as DNA: TGTGCCACCAGCAGAGTAGGAGCCGGAAACACCATATATTTT.

The chain is built from TRBV24-1 and TRBJ2-2, with D possibly being TRBD2 (6 bases). The germline V gene encodes CDR1 KGHDR and CDR2 SFDVKD. V was trimmed by 0 bases and J by 5 bases, leaving 6 bases between them. This CDR3 comprises 14 residues. CDR3 protein: CATSDLGGTGELFF. The CDR3 nucleotides read TGTGCCACCAGTGATTTGGGAGGGACCGGGGAGCTGTTTTTT.

The genes are TRBV9 and TRBJ1-2; D is ambiguous. Germline values: CDR1 SGDLS, CDR2 YYNGEE. V was cut by 0 bases and J by 4 bases, with 19 bases left in between. The CDR3 has 17 amino acids. The CDR3 is CASSVGAGPPPAYGYTF. The DNA of the CDR3 is TGTGCCAGCAGCGTAGGGGCGGGTCCCCCTCCCGCCTATGGCTACACCTTC.

V and J are TRBV10-3 and TRBJ1-4; D uncertain. The CDR3 covers 13 residues. Germline CDR1 ENHRY, CDR2 SYGVKD. Trimming removed 7 bases from V and 3 bases from J, with 9 bases in between. For the CDR3, the DNA is TGTGCCATCACACCAGTCCCTAATGAAAAACTGTTTTTT. It codes for CAITPVPNEKLFF.

The chain has TRBV6-5 and TRBJ1-1; D unresolved. CDR1 and CDR2 from the germline V gene are MNHEY and SVGAGI. Trimming stripped 4 bases from V and 0 bases from J, with 9 bases between. This CDR3 has 14 residues. The CDR3 loop reads CASSSQPMNTEAFF. The DNA of the CDR3 is TGTGCCAGCAGTTCACAGCCCATGAACACTGAAGCTTTCTTT.

The V call is TRBV28, the J call TRBJ2-5; 10 nucleotides match TRBD2. V gave up 8 bases and J gave up 5 bases; unmatched junction bases: 8. The CDR3 is 14 residues long. Germline values: CDR1 MDHEN, CDR2 SYDVKM. The CDR3 loop reads CASGGLAETETQYF. The CDR3 nucleotides are TGTGCCAGCGGAGGACTAGCGGAGACGGAGACCCAGTACTTC.

This chain connects TRBV21-1 to TRBJ1-5. TRBV21-1 is given as a pseudogene. This CDR3 has 19 residues. CDR3 residues: CASSNKGGIVEGGNQPQHF. The CDR3 DNA is TGTGCCAGCAGCAATAAGGGCGGGATAGTAGAAGGGGGCAATCAGCCCCAGCATTTT.

The CDR3 loop reads CASSYKTSYEQYV. The CDR3 DNA follows: TGTGCCAGCAGCTACAAGACTTCCTACGAGCAGTACGTC. This chain joins TRBV7-9 and TRBJ2-7; no firm D call. The CDR3 covers 13 residues. With 4 bases removed from V and 1 base from J, the gap between germline ends came to 8 bases. The germline V gene has CDR1 SEHNR and CDR2 FQNEAQ (reference sequence).

This clone was seen once. V is TRBV30 and J is TRBJ2-5, with D perhaps TRBD1 (5 bases). There are 15 residues in the CDR3. Germline V lookup: CDR1 GTSNPN, CDR2 SVGIG (reference sequence). V lost 1 base and J 5 bases, leaving 17 bases between the germline ends. CDR3 coding DNA: TGTGCCTGGAGTGCCGAACAGGTAGTCCAGGAGACCCAGTACTTC. Amino acid sequence: CAWSAEQVVQETQYF.

This rearrangement joins TRBV10-3 to TRBJ2-2, with D possibly matching TRBD2 (5 bases). V gave up 4 bases and J gave up 5 bases, with 26 bases separating them. This CDR3 is 19 amino acids long. Per germline, CDR1 ENHRY and CDR2 SYGVKD. This chain's CDR3 is CAISVQRWETTPSTGELFF. The CDR3 coding sequence is TGTGCCATCAGTGTCCAAAGGTGGGAGACCACACCCTCTACCGGGGAGCTGTTTTTT.

The chain combines TRBV7-6 with TRBJ1-3, with D tentatively TRBD1 (6 bases). Germline-derived CDR1 and CDR2 are SGHVS and FNYEAQ. The CDR3 has 15 residues. V dropped 4 bases and J dropped 0 bases, with 10 bases sitting between them. The CDR3 coding sequence is TGTGCCAGCAGCTCAAAGGACAGCTCTGGAAACACCATATATTTT. It yields the protein CASSSKDSSGNTIYF.

This clone was observed a handful of times. The chain combines TRBV6-2 or TRBV6-3 with TRBJ1-1, with 9 bases matching TRBD1. Trimming took 5 bases from V and 6 from J; bases not matched to a gene: 13. In germline, CDR1 is MNHEY, CDR2 SVGEGT. This CDR3 is built from 16 residues. The CDR3 nucleotides read TGTGCCAGCAGTCCCCCGGGACAGGGTTCCCGGGCTGAAGCTTTCTTT. It translates to CASSPPGQGSRAEAFF.